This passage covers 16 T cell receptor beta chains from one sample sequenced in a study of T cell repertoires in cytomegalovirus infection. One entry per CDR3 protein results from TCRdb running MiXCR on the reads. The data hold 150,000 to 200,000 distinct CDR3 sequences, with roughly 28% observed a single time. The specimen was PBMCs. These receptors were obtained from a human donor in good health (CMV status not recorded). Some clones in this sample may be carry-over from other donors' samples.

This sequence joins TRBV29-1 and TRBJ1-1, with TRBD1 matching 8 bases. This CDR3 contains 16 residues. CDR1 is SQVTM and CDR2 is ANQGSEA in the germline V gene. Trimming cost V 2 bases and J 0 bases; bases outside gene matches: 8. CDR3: CSVEPGQGLMNTEAFF. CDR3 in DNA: TGCAGCGTTGAACCCGGACAGGGCCTCATGAACACTGAAGCTTTCTTT.

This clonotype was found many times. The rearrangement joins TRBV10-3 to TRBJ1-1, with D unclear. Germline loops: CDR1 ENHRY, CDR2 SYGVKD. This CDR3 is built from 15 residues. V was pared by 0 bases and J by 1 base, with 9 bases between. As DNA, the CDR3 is TGTGCCATCAGTGAGTCGGGGTTGGGGAACACTGAAGCTTTCTTT. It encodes CAISESGLGNTEAFF.

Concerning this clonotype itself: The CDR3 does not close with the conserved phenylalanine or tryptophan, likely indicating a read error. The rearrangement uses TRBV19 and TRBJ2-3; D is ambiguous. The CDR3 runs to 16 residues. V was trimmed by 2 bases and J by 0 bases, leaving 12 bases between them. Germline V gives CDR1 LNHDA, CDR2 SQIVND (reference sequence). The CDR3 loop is CASSIFGGSSTDTQYL. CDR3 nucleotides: TGTGCCAGTAGTATATTTGGCGGCTCTAGCACAGATACGCAGTATTTA.

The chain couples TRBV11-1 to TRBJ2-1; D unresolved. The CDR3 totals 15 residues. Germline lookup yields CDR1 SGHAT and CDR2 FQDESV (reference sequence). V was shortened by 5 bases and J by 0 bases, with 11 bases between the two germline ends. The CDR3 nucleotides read TGTGCCAGCAGCGATGGACGGTCCTCCTACAATGAGCAGTTCTTC. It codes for CASSDGRSSYNEQFF.

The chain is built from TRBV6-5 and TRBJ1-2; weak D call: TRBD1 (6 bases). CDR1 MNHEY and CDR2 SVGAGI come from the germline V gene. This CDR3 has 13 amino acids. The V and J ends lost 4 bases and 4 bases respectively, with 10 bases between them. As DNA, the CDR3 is TGTGCCAGCAGTTTTACAGGGACCTATGGCTACACCTTC. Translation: CASSFTGTYGYTF.

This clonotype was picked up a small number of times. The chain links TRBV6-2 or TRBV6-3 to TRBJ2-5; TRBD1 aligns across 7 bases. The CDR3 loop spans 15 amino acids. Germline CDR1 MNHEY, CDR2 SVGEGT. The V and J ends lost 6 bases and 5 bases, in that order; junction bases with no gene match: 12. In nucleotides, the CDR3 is TGTGCCAGCAGCCGCCAACAGGGGCTAGGGGAGACCCAGTACTTC. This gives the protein CASSRQQGLGETQYF.

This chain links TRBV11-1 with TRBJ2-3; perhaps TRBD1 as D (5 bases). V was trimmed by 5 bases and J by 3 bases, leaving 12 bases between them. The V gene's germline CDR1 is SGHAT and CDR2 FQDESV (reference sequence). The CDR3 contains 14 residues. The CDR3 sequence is CASSGAKGTDTQYF. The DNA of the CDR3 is TGTGCCAGCAGCGGGGCGAAAGGGACAGATACGCAGTATTTT.

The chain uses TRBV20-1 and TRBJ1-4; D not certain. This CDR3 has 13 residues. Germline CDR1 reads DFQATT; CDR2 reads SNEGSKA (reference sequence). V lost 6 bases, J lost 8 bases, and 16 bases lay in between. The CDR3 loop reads CSALTGRGEKLFF. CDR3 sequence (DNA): TGCAGTGCGCTGACCGGTCGGGGAGAAAAACTGTTTTTT.

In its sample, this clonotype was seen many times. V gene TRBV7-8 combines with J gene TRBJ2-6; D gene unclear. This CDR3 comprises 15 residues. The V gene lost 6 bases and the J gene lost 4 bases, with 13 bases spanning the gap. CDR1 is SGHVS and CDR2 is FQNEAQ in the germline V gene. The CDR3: CASSSDRTGANVLTF. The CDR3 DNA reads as TGTGCCAGCAGTTCCGACCGAACCGGGGCCAACGTCCTGACTTTC.

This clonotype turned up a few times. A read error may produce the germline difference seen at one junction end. The CDR3 nucleotides read TGCGCCAGCAGCCAAGCGGGCCTAGCGGGGGCCCGGAACGAGTACTTC. Its translation: CASSQAGLAGARNEYF. The chain uses TRBV4-1 and TRBJ2-1; 10 nucleotides agree with TRBD2. From germline, CDR1 is MGHRA and CDR2 YSYEKL. The CDR3 is 16 residues long.

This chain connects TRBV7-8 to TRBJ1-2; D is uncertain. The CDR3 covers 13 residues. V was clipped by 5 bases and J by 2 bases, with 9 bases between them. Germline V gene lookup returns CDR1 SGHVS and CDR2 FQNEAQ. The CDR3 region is CASSRTRNYGYTF. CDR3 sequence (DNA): TGTGCCAGCAGCCGGACGAGGAACTATGGCTACACCTTC.

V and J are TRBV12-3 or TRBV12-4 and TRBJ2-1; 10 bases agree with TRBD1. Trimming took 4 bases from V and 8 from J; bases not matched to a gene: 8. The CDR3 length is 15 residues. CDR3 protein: CASSSPGQGIHEQFF. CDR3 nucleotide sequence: TGTGCCAGCAGTTCTCCGGGACAGGGGATCCATGAGCAGTTCTTC.

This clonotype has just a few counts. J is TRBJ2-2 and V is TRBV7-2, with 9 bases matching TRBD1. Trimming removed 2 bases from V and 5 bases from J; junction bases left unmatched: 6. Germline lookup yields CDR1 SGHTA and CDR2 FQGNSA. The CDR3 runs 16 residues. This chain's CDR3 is CASSLWDRDGTGELFF. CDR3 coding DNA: TGTGCCAGCAGCTTATGGGACAGGGATGGAACCGGGGAGCTGTTTTTT. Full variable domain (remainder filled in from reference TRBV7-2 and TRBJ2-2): GAGVSQSPSNKVTEKGKDVELRCDPISGHTALYWYRQSLGQGLEFLIYFQGNSAPDKSGLPSDRFSAERTGGSVSTLTIQRTQQEDSAVYLCASSLWDRDGTGELFFGEGSRLTVL.

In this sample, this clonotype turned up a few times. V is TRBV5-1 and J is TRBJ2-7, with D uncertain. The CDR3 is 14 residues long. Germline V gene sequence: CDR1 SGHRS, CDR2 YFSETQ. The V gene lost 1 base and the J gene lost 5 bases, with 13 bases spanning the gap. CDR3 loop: CASSLFAEQDEQYF. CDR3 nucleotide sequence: TGCGCCAGCAGCTTGTTCGCAGAACAAGACGAGCAGTACTTC.

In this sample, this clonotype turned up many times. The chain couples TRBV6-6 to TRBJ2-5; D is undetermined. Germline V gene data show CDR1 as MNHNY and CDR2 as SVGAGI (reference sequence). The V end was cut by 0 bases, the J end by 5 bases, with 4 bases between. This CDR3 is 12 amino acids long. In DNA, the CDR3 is TGTGCCAGCAGTTACTCGAAGGAGACCCAGTACTTC. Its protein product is CASSYSKETQYF.

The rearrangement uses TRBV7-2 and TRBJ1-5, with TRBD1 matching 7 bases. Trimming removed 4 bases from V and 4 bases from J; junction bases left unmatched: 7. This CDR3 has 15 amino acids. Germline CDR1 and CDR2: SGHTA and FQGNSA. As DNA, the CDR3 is TGTGCCAGCAGCTCCACGGCGACAGGGAATCAGCCCCAGCATTTT. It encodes CASSSTATGNQPQHF.